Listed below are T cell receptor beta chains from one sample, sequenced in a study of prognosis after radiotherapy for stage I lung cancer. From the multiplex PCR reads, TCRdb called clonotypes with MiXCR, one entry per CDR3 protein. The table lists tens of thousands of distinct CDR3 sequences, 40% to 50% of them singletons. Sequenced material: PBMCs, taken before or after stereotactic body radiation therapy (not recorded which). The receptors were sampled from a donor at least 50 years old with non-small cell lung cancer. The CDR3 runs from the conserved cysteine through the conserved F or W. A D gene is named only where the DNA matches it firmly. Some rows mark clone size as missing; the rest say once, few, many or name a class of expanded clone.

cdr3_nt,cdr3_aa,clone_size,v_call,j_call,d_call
TGTGCCACCAGTGAGAGGGGGGAGCGCGGCTACACCTTC,CATSERGERGYTF,once,TRBV24-1,TRBJ1-2,-
TGTGCCAGCAGCCCCGACAGTAATGAAAAACTGTTTTTT,CASSPDSNEKLFF,many,TRBV7-8,TRBJ1-4,-
TGTGCCAGCGGGCGGTATAATTCACCCCTCCACTTT,CASGRYNSPLHF,once,TRBV28,TRBJ1-6,-
TGTGCCATTAGTGACCCCCGGGACACGCGGGAGCAGTACTTC,CAISDPRDTREQYF,once,TRBV25-1,TRBJ2-7,-
TGTGCCAGCAGCGTAGCGCAGATTTGGAATGAGCAGTTCTTC,CASSVAQIWNEQFF,many,TRBV9,TRBJ2-1,-
TGCGCCAGCAGCTTGGACGCAGTGAACACTGAAGCTTTCTTT,CASSLDAVNTEAFF,many,TRBV5-1,TRBJ1-1,-
TGTGCCAGTAGTACGGGACAGAACTATGGCTACACCTTC,CASSTGQNYGYTF,many,TRBV19,TRBJ1-2,TRBD1
TGTGCCAGCAGCTCCCCACAGGGGGCGCCCTCTGGGGCCAACGTCCTGACTTTC,CASSSPQGAPSGANVLTF,many,TRBV9,TRBJ2-6,TRBD1
TGTGCCAGTAGTATACGGAACAGGGGGACCCACGAGCAGTACTTC,CASSIRNRGTHEQYF,many,TRBV19,TRBJ2-7,TRBD1
TGTGCCAGCAGCTTTGGACAAGTATTCTACGAGCAGTACTTC,CASSFGQVFYEQYF,-,TRBV28,TRBJ2-7,-
TGTGCCAGCAGCCAAATGGCGGGATACTCCTACAATGAGCAGTTCTTC,CASSQMAGYSYNEQFF,many,TRBV6-1,TRBJ2-1,-
TGTGCCAGTAGTCTACGAGACCCCTGGTGGGGCTACACCTTC,CASSLRDPWWGYTF,-,TRBV19,TRBJ1-2,-
TGTGCCGTCCCGAAGCGGGCCTGGGGGGATACGCAGTATTTT,CAVPKRAWGDTQYF,many,TRBV7-2,TRBJ2-3,-
TGTACCAGCAGCAAGGGGGGGCCATCGTCGAACACCGGGGAGCTGTTTTTT,CTSSKGGPSSNTGELFF,-,TRBV5-4,TRBJ2-2,-
TGTGCCAGCAGTTACGAGCGGGAGGGCTACGTGGACGAGCAGTACTTC,CASSYEREGYVDEQYF,-,TRBV6-1,TRBJ2-7,TRBD2
TGCAGTGCCCCGACTAGCGGGAGGAATAGGTTCATGAATGAGCAGTTCTTC,CSAPTSGRNRFMNEQFF,once,TRBV20-1,TRBJ2-1,TRBD2
TGTGCCATCATAGGGGGGGACGAGCAGTACTTT,CAIIGGDEQYF,-,TRBV10-3,TRBJ2-7,-
TGTGCCAGCAGTCCCGGGGGACCCTACAATGAGCAGTTCTTC,CASSPGGPYNEQFF,many,TRBV28,TRBJ2-1,-
TGCAGTGCTAGACCCGTACAGGGTGACTATGGCTACACCTTC,CSARPVQGDYGYTF,medium-sized,TRBV20-1,TRBJ1-2,-
TGTGCCAGCAGTTTACGTTCCGAGAACATTCAGTACTTC,CASSLRSENIQYF,many,TRBV28,TRBJ2-4,-
TGTGCCAGCAGCTTCCCTGAGGGGGATGGGGCCAACGTCCTGACTTTC,CASSFPEGDGANVLTF,once,TRBV9,TRBJ2-6,-
TGTGCCAGCAACCCCTCCGGACTCAGCACAGATACGCAGTATTTT,CASNPSGLSTDTQYF,-,TRBV7-2,TRBJ2-3,-
TGCAGTGCTAGAGATAGGGAACGAGACAATCAGCCCCAGCATTTT,CSARDRERDNQPQHF,-,TRBV20-1,TRBJ1-5,-
TGTGCCACCAGCAGAGAAGCCGAGACAGGGGGCGTCCTAGGACTAGGACACAATGAGCAGTTCTTC,CATSREAETGGVLGLGHNEQFF,many,TRBV15,TRBJ2-1,TRBD1
TGCATTGCTAATGGACAAAGCACAGATACGCAGTATTTT,CIANGQSTDTQYF,-,TRBV20-1,TRBJ2-3,-
TGTGCCAGCAGACAAACAGGGGGTGGCCAAGAGACCCAGTACTTC,CASRQTGGGQETQYF,-,TRBV27,TRBJ2-5,TRBD1
TGTGCCAGCTCACCGGATTCCAAGACGGGGGCGGATGGCTACACCTTC,CASSPDSKTGADGYTF,many,TRBV18,TRBJ1-2,-
TGTGCCAGCAGCACAGCGGGAGGGCGGATTCCTTCCTACAATGAGCAGTTCTTC,CASSTAGGRIPSYNEQFF,many,TRBV7-9,TRBJ2-1,TRBD2
TGTGCCAGTAGTATTCGGGGCGGAGGGGAGACCCAGTACTTC,CASSIRGGGETQYF,many,TRBV19,TRBJ2-5,-
TGTGCCTGGAGTTCCAGAGTAAACACCGGGGAGCTGTTTTTT,CAWSSRVNTGELFF,once,TRBV30,TRBJ2-2,-
TGTGCCACCGGGGGGCCTCGAAACTATGGCTACACCTTC,CATGGPRNYGYTF,many,TRBV6-1,TRBJ1-2,-
TGTGCCAGCAGGGGGGGACAGGGCCGTGGAAACACCATATATTTT,CASRGGQGRGNTIYF,-,TRBV28,TRBJ1-3,TRBD1
TGTGCCAGTAGTTCGACGGACTACGGGAACTCCTACAATGAGCAGTTCTTC,CASSSTDYGNSYNEQFF,-,TRBV19,TRBJ2-1,-
TGTGCCAGCAGCCAAGCGTCTCGGGCGGGGGAGCAGTACTTC,CASSQASRAGEQYF,many,TRBV3-1,TRBJ2-7,-
TGTGCCAGCAGTTTTTTTCGGGGAAACTATGGCTACACCTTC,CASSFFRGNYGYTF,many,TRBV28,TRBJ1-2,-
TGCGCCAGCAGCGCGGGCTTTACAGGGGGCGGTAATGAAAAACTGTTTTTT,CASSAGFTGGGNEKLFF,many,TRBV5-1,TRBJ1-4,TRBD1
TGTGCCAGAAGTGCTATGACCTATGGCTACACCTTC,CARSAMTYGYTF,-,TRBV6-2/TRBV6-3,TRBJ1-2,-
TGTGCCCGTTGGACAGGAGTCTACGAGCAGTACTTC,CARWTGVYEQYF,medium-sized,TRBV12-5,TRBJ2-7,TRBD1
TGTGCCACCAGCAGCTGTGGCTGGAGTGAGTCCTACAATGAGCAGTTCTTC,CATSSCGWSESYNEQFF,-,TRBV15,TRBJ2-1,-
TGTGCCATCAGCTTGTTGGTAGACACAGATACGCAGTATTTT,CAISLLVDTDTQYF,-,TRBV11-2,TRBJ2-3,-
TGCAGTGCTAGAGATCCGGGGACAGTGTGGGAGGTCTACACCTTC,CSARDPGTVWEVYTF,-,TRBV20-1,TRBJ1-2,TRBD1
TGTGCCGGCAGCACAGGGGGCGAGTGGGGGGCCAACGTCCTGACTTTC,CAGSTGGEWGANVLTF,-,TRBV7-2,TRBJ2-6,TRBD1
TGTGCCATCAGCCGCCGGGGACAGGGACTCACCGGGGAGCTGTTTTTT,CAISRRGQGLTGELFF,-,TRBV6-2/TRBV6-3,TRBJ2-2,TRBD1
TGTGCCAGCAGCGACAACCGGGAGCTGTTTTTT,CASSDNRELFF,once,TRBV3-1,TRBJ2-2,-
TGTGCCAGCAGCTTTCGTACTAGCACAGATACGCAGTATTTT,CASSFRTSTDTQYF,medium-sized,TRBV7-2,TRBJ2-3,-
TGTGCCAGCAGCTGGGGCCCGAGGTTAAGCGGCACAGATACGCAGTATTTT,CASSWGPRLSGTDTQYF,many,TRBV7-3,TRBJ2-3,-
TGTGCCAGCAGCACCTTAGCGGGAGGATTATACGAGCAGTACTTC,CASSTLAGGLYEQYF,-,TRBV28,TRBJ2-7,TRBD2
TGTGCCAGCAGCTTAGTACGGGATAATTCACCCCTCCACTTT,CASSLVRDNSPLHF,-,TRBV11-1,TRBJ1-6,-
TGCGCCAGCAGCCAAGGTAGCGGAGTCTCTGGGGCCAACGTCCTGACTTTC,CASSQGSGVSGANVLTF,many,TRBV4-3,TRBJ2-6,-
TGTGCCGGCAGCTTAGCGCGGACCGTGGAGCTGTTTTTT,CAGSLARTVELFF,-,TRBV7-2,TRBJ2-2,-
TGTGCCAGCAGCTTGACGGGGGGAGGGACTGAAGCTTTCTTT,CASSLTGGGTEAFF,many,TRBV5-5,TRBJ1-1,-
TGCAGTGCTAGTCCCGATCAGCCCCAGCATTTT,CSASPDQPQHF,many,TRBV20-1,TRBJ1-5,-
TGTGCCAGCAGTTTATTAGCGGGAGTCGGTGATGAGCAGTTCTTC,CASSLLAGVGDEQFF,-,TRBV27,TRBJ2-1,TRBD2
TGTGCCAGCAGCATGCCCAGGACAGGGGGCTCTGGGGCCAACGTCCTGACTTTC,CASSMPRTGGSGANVLTF,-,TRBV6-2/TRBV6-3,TRBJ2-6,TRBD1
TGTGCCAGCAGCCAAGATTTGGGGGGCAATCAGCCCCAGCATTTT,CASSQDLGGNQPQHF,-,TRBV4-2,TRBJ1-5,-